A single sample gave rise to the 2 T cell receptor beta chains below, sequenced in a study of Ad26.COV2.S vaccination and SARS-CoV-2 variants. The treatment is: around 19 received Ad26.COV2.S at low or high dose, single or two shots; roughly five received placebo; per-sample allocation not given. Specimen acquisition occurred on day 63 following the initial vaccine or placebo injection. Measured with immunoSEQ multiplex PCR; TCRdb has only the in-frame clones, and not every one. The sample has over 300,000 clones, around four fifths seen once. The specimen comprised peripheral blood, sampled in a trial of Ad26.COV2.S vaccine versus placebo. Receptor source: a person aged 18-60 years who received the Ad26.COV2.S COVID-19 vaccine or a placebo.

The rearrangement uses TRBV4-3 and TRBJ2-2; D perhaps matches TRBD1 (5 bases). Between the trimmed V and J ends, which lost 1 base and 6 bases, there was a span of 12 bases. This CDR3 has 15 amino acids. CDR1 and CDR2 from the germline V gene are LGHNA and YSLEER. DNA of the CDR3: TGCGCCAGCAGCCAAGTCTCGTGGGGCCCCGGGGAGCTGTTTTTT. This translates into CASSQVSWGPGELFF.

This chain uses TRBV3-1 (or the pseudogene TRBV3-2) with TRBJ2-3; maybe TRBD1 (5 bases). The CDR3 covers 15 residues. Between the trimmed V and J ends, which lost 8 bases and 2 bases, there was a span of 17 bases. The germline CDR1 and CDR2 sequences are LGHDT and YNNKEL (reference sequence). The CDR3 loop reads CASAAGPFYTDTQYF. In nucleotides, the CDR3 is TGTGCCAGCGCTGCAGGGCCGTTCTACACAGATACGCAGTATTTT.